This T cell receptor beta chain was captured in a study of blood T cell repertoires in COVID-19. Study at large: Italy, Spain and the United States were the sources of the convalescent and acute COVID-19 samples.

Generated by immunoSEQ multiplex PCR, the TCRdb table keeps only in-frame clones and is missing some. Of roughly 250,000 clones in the sample, 87% were seen once. This TCR was recovered from a woman between 45 and 65 years old with acute or convalescent COVID-19. The sequenced material came from peripheral blood.

DNA for the CDR3: TGTGCCAGCTCACCTCGACGCACTAGCGGAGCCTACGAGCAGTACTTC. It specifies CASSPRRTSGAYEQYF. The chain joins TRBV18 to TRBJ2-7; 8 nucleotides align to TRBD2. The CDR3 runs to 16 residues. V shed 3 bases and J 2 bases; nucleotides not matched to a gene: 9. CDR1 and CDR2 from the germline V gene are KGHSH and LQKENI.